The 31 T cell receptor beta chains given below trace back to one sample, sequenced in a study of blood T cell repertoires in COVID-19. Sequencing used immunoSEQ multiplex PCR; TCRdb keeps in-frame clones, though not all of them. Here the sample spans fewer than 60,000 clones, 75% to 85% being singletons. The specimen was peripheral blood. These receptors came from a man aged 60 to 69 with COVID-19, enrolled during active disease.

The rearrangement joins TRBV6-5 to TRBJ2-5; possibly TRBD1 for D (5 bases). V was pared by 6 bases and J by 2 bases, with 13 bases between. CDR1 MNHEY and CDR2 SVGAGI come from the germline V gene. The CDR3 totals 14 residues. The chain's CDR3 is CASSVLTVQETQYF. The CDR3 DNA reads TGTGCCAGCAGCGTCTTGACAGTGCAAGAGACCCAGTACTTC.

In DNA form, the CDR3 reads TGCGCCAGCAGCCCGAGATTTGAGGATAATTCACCCCTCCACTTT. Translated, it gives CASSPRFEDNSPLHF. This sequence joins TRBV5-1 and TRBJ1-6; no clear D. V gave up 4 bases and J gave up 5 bases, with 13 bases separating them. The CDR3 loop spans 15 amino acids. In germline, CDR1 is SGHRS, CDR2 YFSETQ.

The chain recombines TRBV19 with TRBJ2-7, with 8 nucleotides matching TRBD1. There are 13 residues in the CDR3. The V segment lost 6 bases and the J segment 6 bases; nucleotides outside the gene matches: 7. Germline lookup yields CDR1 LNHDA and CDR2 SQIVND (reference sequence). CDR3 sequence: CASRDRVKSEQYF. DNA of the CDR3: TGTGCCAGTAGGGACAGGGTGAAAAGCGAGCAGTACTTC.

J is TRBJ2-2 and V is TRBV6-6, with no clear D. V lost 7 bases to trimming and J lost 4 bases, with 4 bases between them. Germline assignment: CDR1 MNHNY and CDR2 SVGAGI (reference sequence). The CDR3 length is 11 residues. The DNA of the CDR3 is TGTGCCAGCACTTCCACCGGGGAGCTGTTTTTT. Translation: CASTSTGELFF.

The J gene is TRBJ2-2, the V gene TRBV10-3; D might be TRBD2 (5 bases). V was cut by 5 bases and J by 4 bases, with 14 bases left in between. CDR1 and CDR2 (germline): ENHRY, SYGVKD. The CDR3 is 15 residues long. CDR3 sequence reads: CAISRTAAGTGELFF. As DNA, the CDR3 is TGTGCCATCAGTAGGACTGCGGCAGGCACCGGGGAGCTGTTTTTT.

This chain uses TRBV25-1 with TRBJ2-1; 7 bases agree with TRBD1. The CDR3 covers 15 residues. Trimming at V came to 7 bases and at J to 0 bases, leaving 6 bases not matched to a gene. Per the germline V gene, CDR1 is MGHDK and CDR2 is SYGVNS. CDR3 bases: TGTGCCAGCAAGGGGGCGCTTTCCTCCTACAATGAGCAGTTCTTC. Amino acids: CASKGALSSYNEQFF.

This chain links TRBV6-6 with TRBJ2-1, with D possibly matching TRBD1 (7 bases). Trimming removed 2 bases at V and 8 bases at J, with 13 bases between. Germline values: CDR1 MNHNY, CDR2 SVGAGI (reference sequence). This CDR3 has 14 amino acids. The CDR3 bases are TGTGCCAGCAGTTACGGAGGGACAGCTGATGAGCAGTTCTTC. Translating gives CASSYGGTADEQFF.

The CDR3 here is CASSTGDVETQYF. The CDR3 DNA reads as TGTGCCAGCAGTACAGGGGACGTAGAGACCCAGTACTTC. The chain recombines TRBV6-5 with TRBJ2-5, with 7 bases that match TRBD1. Germline V gene lookup returns CDR1 MNHEY and CDR2 SVGAGI. The CDR3 has 13 residues. Trimming cost V 5 bases and J 4 bases; bases outside gene matches: 4.

This rearrangement joins TRBV2 to TRBJ2-6; 14 bases are a match to TRBD2. CDR1 and CDR2 from the germline V gene are SNHLY and FYNNEI. This CDR3 has 17 residues. Unmatched junction bases numbered 8, after V lost 7 bases and J lost 6 bases. CDR3 coding DNA: TGTGCCAGCATCGCGGGACTAGCGGGAGTGGAGGCCAACGTCCTGACTTTC. Protein sequence: CASIAGLAGVEANVLTF.

The rearrangement uses TRBV7-6 and TRBJ2-5; D gene ambiguous. Per germline, CDR1 SGHVS and CDR2 FNYEAQ. V was pared by 1 base and J by 7 bases, with 10 bases between. The CDR3 extends over 13 amino acids. The CDR3 sequence is CASSLEAPGTQYF. Here the CDR3 DNA reads TGTGCCAGCAGCTTAGAAGCCCCAGGGACCCAGTACTTC.

This chain joins TRBV19 and TRBJ2-1; D is possibly TRBD2 (5 bases). Germline assignment: CDR1 LNHDA and CDR2 SQIVND (reference sequence). V dropped 6 bases and J dropped 8 bases, with 20 bases sitting between them. The CDR3 is 15 residues long. The CDR3 protein is CASSLDRGPGYEQFF. The CDR3 DNA sequence: TGTGCCAGTAGCCTGGACCGGGGTCCTGGCTATGAGCAGTTCTTC.

V usage is TRBV27 and J usage is TRBJ1-4, with D perhaps TRBD1 (6 bases). With 2 bases removed from V and 8 bases from J, the gap between germline ends came to 12 bases. The CDR3 is 14 amino acids. From germline, CDR1 is MNHEY and CDR2 SMNVEV (reference sequence). The CDR3 region is CASSLLDRREKLFF. In DNA, the CDR3 is TGTGCCAGCAGTTTACTGGACAGACGCGAAAAACTGTTTTTT.

V usage is TRBV29-1 and J usage is TRBJ2-3; TRBD2 matches 10 bases. Losses at the gene ends were 7 bases for V and 0 bases for J; bases not matched to a gene: 4. Germline CDR1 reads SQVTM; CDR2 reads ANQGSEA. This CDR3 is built from 14 residues. The CDR3 DNA reads as TGCAGCGCCACGGGACTAGCGAGCACAGATACGCAGTATTTT. This encodes CSATGLASTDTQYF.

V and J are TRBV5-1 and TRBJ2-7; 8 bases line up with TRBD1. The CDR3 consists of 13 residues. Unmatched junction bases numbered 3, after V lost 4 bases and J lost 3 bases. From germline, CDR1 is SGHRS and CDR2 YFSETQ. The CDR3 DNA is TGCGCCAGCAGCGGGGACAGGAACTACGAGCAGTACTTC. The encoded protein is CASSGDRNYEQYF.

The chain couples TRBV29-1 to TRBJ2-5; TRBD2 agrees at 10 bases. V shed 6 bases, J shed 6 bases, and the junction held 10 bases outside the gene matches. The CDR3 contains 14 residues. The germline V gene encodes CDR1 SQVTM and CDR2 ANQGSEA. The CDR3 bases are TGCAGCGTCGAACCGGGACTAGCGATGAAGACCCAGTACTTC. This gives the protein CSVEPGLAMKTQYF.

The chain has TRBV7-2 and TRBJ2-3, with 8 bases aligning to TRBD1. This CDR3 comprises 15 residues. V lost 7 bases to trimming and J lost 1 base; unmatched junction nucleotides: 7. CDR1 and CDR2 (germline): SGHTA, FQGNSA. In DNA, the CDR3 is TGTGCCAGCAACGAAGACAGGGGACGCACAGATACGCAGTATTTT. It encodes CASNEDRGRTDTQYF.

The rearrangement joins TRBV11-2 to TRBJ2-7; D unresolved. V lost 1 base to trimming and J lost 6 bases, with 10 bases between them. Germline V lookup: CDR1 SGHAT, CDR2 FQNNGV. The CDR3 totals 13 residues. CDR3 in DNA: TGTGCCAGCAGCTTAGCTAGACTGGGCGAGCAGTACTTC. The encoded protein is CASSLARLGEQYF.

The V and J genes are TRBV20-1 and TRBJ1-5, with a tentative D call TRBD1 (6 bases). CDR3 length: 16 residues. With 3 bases removed from V and 3 bases from J, the gap between germline ends came to 18 bases. From germline, CDR1 is DFQATT and CDR2 SNEGSKA (reference sequence). The CDR3: CSASSGTSGVNQPQHF. CDR3 DNA sequence: TGCAGTGCTAGTAGTGGGACATCAGGGGTCAATCAGCCCCAGCATTTT.

The V gene is TRBV5-1, the J gene TRBJ2-5; D gene unclear. The CDR3 runs 11 residues. V lost 1 base and J lost 4, with 2 bases in between. Germline V lookup: CDR1 SGHRS, CDR2 YFSETQ. In DNA form, the CDR3 reads TGCGCCAGCAGCTTGCGAGAGACCCAGTACTTC. Its translation is CASSLRETQYF.

The chain carries TRBV10-3 and TRBJ1-2; possibly TRBD1 for D (5 bases). V shed 0 bases and J shed 3 bases, with 14 bases lying between them. CDR1 ENHRY and CDR2 SYGVKD come from the germline V gene. This CDR3 comprises 16 residues. This chain's CDR3 is CAISESKGKGHYGYTF. The CDR3 coding sequence is TGTGCCATCAGTGAGTCAAAGGGGAAGGGGCACTATGGCTACACCTTC.

This chain uses TRBV18 with TRBJ1-2; perhaps TRBD1 as D (5 bases). This CDR3 spans 14 amino acids. Germline-derived CDR1 and CDR2 are KGHSH and LQKENI. Trimming removed 3 bases at V and 8 bases at J, with 16 bases between. The CDR3 is CASSPPRRTSGYTF. DNA of the CDR3: TGTGCCAGCTCACCCCCTAGACGGACATCCGGCTACACCTTC.

This clone has a single count. The chain carries TRBV11-3 and TRBJ1-1; D gene ambiguous. The germline gives CDR1 SGHNT, CDR2 YENEEA. Trimming pared 5 bases from V and 0 bases from J, leaving 10 bases between. The CDR3 totals 14 residues. This chain's CDR3 is CASSPSVMNTEAFF. The CDR3 nucleotides read TGTGCCAGCAGCCCCAGTGTGATGAACACTGAAGCTTTCTTT. Full variable domain (rest looked up from reference TRBV11-3 and TRBJ1-1): EAGVVQSPRYKIIEKKQPVAFWCNPISGHNTLYWYLQNLGQGPELLIRYENEEAVDDSQLPKDRFSAERLKGVDSTLKIQPAELGDSAVYLCASSPSVMNTEAFFGQGTRLTVV.

The gene calls are TRBV7-9 and TRBJ2-1, with D tentatively TRBD2 (5 bases). The CDR3 extends over 16 amino acids. Looked up from germline, CDR1 is SEHNR and CDR2 is FQNEAQ (reference sequence). Trimming took 5 bases from V and 0 from J, leaving 14 bases between them. This CDR3 is CASSPRPGSSYNEQFF. CDR3 coding DNA: TGTGCCAGCAGCCCGAGACCGGGGAGCTCCTACAATGAGCAGTTCTTC. The full variable domain, rest sourced from reference TRBV7-9 and TRBJ2-1, is DTGVSQNPRHKITKRGQNVTFRCDPISEHNRLYWYRQTLGQGPEFLTYFQNEAQLEKSRLLSDRFSAERPKGSFSTLEIQRTEQGDSAMYLCASSPRPGSSYNEQFFGPGTRLTVL.

The chain recombines TRBV27 with TRBJ2-4; TRBD2 matches at 7 bases. The germline V gene has CDR1 MNHEY and CDR2 SMNVEV (reference sequence). V shed 6 bases and J 8 bases; nucleotides not matched to a gene: 7. The CDR3 covers 13 residues. The CDR3 DNA is TGTGCCAGCAGAGCGGGACCCGGGGACATTCAGTACTTC. The encoded protein is CASRAGPGDIQYF.

The V call is TRBV4-2, the J call TRBJ1-6; TRBD1 matches at 7 bases. The germline CDR1 and CDR2 sequences are LGHNA and YNFKEQ. This CDR3 spans 17 amino acids. V dropped 0 bases and J dropped 0; count of bases not matched to a gene: 2. DNA for the CDR3: TGTGCCAGCAGCCAAGATGCAGGGGGCTCCTATAATTCACCCCTCCACTTT. Translating gives CASSQDAGGSYNSPLHF.

The chain carries TRBV5-4 and TRBJ2-7; 7 positions match TRBD1. The CDR3 has 14 residues. Germline loops: CDR1 SGHNT, CDR2 YYREEE (reference sequence). Trimming cost V 0 bases and J 1 base; bases outside gene matches: 1. The DNA for the CDR3 is TGTGCCAGCAGCTTGGGGGACAGTTCCTACGAGCAGTACTTC. Protein sequence: CASSLGDSSYEQYF.

This clone was detected once. The chain links TRBV5-1 to TRBJ2-3; perhaps TRBD2 as D (6 bases). The CDR3 is made up of 15 amino acids. V lost 0 bases and J 2 bases, leaving 10 bases between the germline ends. The germline CDR1 and CDR2 sequences are SGHRS and YFSETQ. The CDR3 sequence: CASSLAGDHTDTQYF. The CDR3 DNA is TGCGCCAGCAGCTTGGCGGGGGACCACACAGATACGCAGTATTTT.

The chain carries TRBV10-3 and TRBJ1-2; D not resolved. CDR1 and CDR2 from the germline V gene are ENHRY and SYGVKD. The CDR3 contains 14 residues. Trimming removed 2 bases from V and 3 bases from J, with 10 bases in between. Here the CDR3 reads CAISEGGSHYGYTF. The CDR3 nucleotides are TGTGCCATCAGTGAGGGTGGGAGTCACTATGGCTACACCTTC.

The chain uses TRBV7-3 and TRBJ1-1; weak D call: TRBD1 (5 bases). The CDR3 is made up of 13 amino acids. The V gene lost 6 bases and the J gene lost 0 bases, with 8 bases spanning the gap. Germline loops: CDR1 SGHTA, CDR2 FQGTGA. This CDR3 reads CASRSRVNTEAFF. The DNA of the CDR3 is TGTGCCAGCAGATCCAGGGTGAACACTGAAGCTTTCTTT. Full variable domain (remainder filled in from reference TRBV7-3 and TRBJ1-1): GAGVSQTPSNKVTEKGKYVELRCDPISGHTALYWYRQSLGQGPEFLIYFQGTGAADDSGLPNDRFFAVRPEGSVSTLKIQRTERGDSAVYLCASRSRVNTEAFFGQGTRLTVV.

DNA of the CDR3: TGCGCCAGCAGTGGGGACAGGGTCACAGATACGCAGTATTTT. Protein: CASSGDRVTDTQYF. The chain uses TRBV5-1 and TRBJ2-3; TRBD1 matches at 9 bases. CDR1 and CDR2 from the germline V gene are SGHRS and YFSETQ. The CDR3 contains 14 residues. Trimming cost V 5 bases and J 2 bases; bases outside gene matches: 3.

The chain employs TRBV2 and TRBJ2-5; perhaps TRBD2 as D (5 bases). Trimming took 4 bases from V and 1 from J, leaving 7 bases between them. The CDR3 runs 13 residues. In germline, CDR1 is SNHLY, CDR2 FYNNEI. The CDR3 nucleotides read TGTGCCAGCAGTGGAGGGATCCAAGAGACCCAGTACTTC. This translates into CASSGGIQETQYF.